This T cell receptor beta chain is from a study of shared clonotypes between healthy human individuals. With regard to this clone: The antigen is unknown.

Notes on the study in general: Blood alone was sampled, and tissue repertoires likely differ.

The V gene's germline CDR1 is SGHAT and CDR2 FQDESV (reference sequence). The CDR3 extends over 16 amino acids. The V gene lost 3 bases and the J gene lost 5 bases, with 17 bases spanning the gap. Profiling relied on immunoSEQ multiplex PCR, and the TCRdb table lists in-frame clones only, not all of them. The sample lists hundreds of thousands of clones, over 65% occurring once. The sequencing sample was made of memory CD4+ T cells sorted from blood. Regarding subset: CD45RA-negative fraction. The gene calls are TRBV11-1 and TRBJ2-1; tentative D call: TRBD1 (6 bases). This receptor was identified in a woman aged 25-40 years in good health. The DNA for the CDR3 is TGTGCCAGCAGCTTCTCCCTCACCCCAGGGGACAATGAGCAGTTCTTC. Its translation is CASSFSLTPGDNEQFF. The whole variable domain, filled in from reference TRBV11-1 and TRBJ2-1, reads EAEVAQSPRYKITEKSQAVAFWCDPISGHATLYWYRQILGQGPELLVQFQDESVVDDSQLPKDRFSAERLKGVDSTLKIQPAELGDSAMYLCASSFSLTPGDNEQFFGPGTRLTVL.